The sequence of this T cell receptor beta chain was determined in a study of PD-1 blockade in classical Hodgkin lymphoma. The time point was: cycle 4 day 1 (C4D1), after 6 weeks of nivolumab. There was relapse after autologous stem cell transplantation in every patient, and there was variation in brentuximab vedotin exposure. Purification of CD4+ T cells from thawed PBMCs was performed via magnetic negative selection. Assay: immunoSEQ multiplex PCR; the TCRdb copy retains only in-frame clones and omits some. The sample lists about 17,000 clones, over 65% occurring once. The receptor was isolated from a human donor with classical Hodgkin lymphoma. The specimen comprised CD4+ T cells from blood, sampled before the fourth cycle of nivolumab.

The CDR3 spells CASSALLEETQYF. DNA of the CDR3: TGTGCCAGCAGCGCCCTATTAGAAGAGACCCAGTACTTC. The rearrangement links TRBV9 to TRBJ2-5; D gene unclear. This CDR3 is built from 13 residues. The germline V and J ends were trimmed by 3 bases and 3 bases, with 9 bases remaining between them. In germline, CDR1 is SGDLS, CDR2 YYNGEE.